This T cell receptor beta chain was identified in a study of blood T cells in healthy people across ages. Study-level points and caveats: Per million T cells, the diversity of TCR beta decreased roughly linearly as age advanced. A greater number of naive CD4+ cells and higher diversity distinguished long-lived donors from aged donors.

The donors, healthy Caucasians from Russia, were aged 6 to 90. Next came a second PCR, run for roughly 6 to 11 cycles, which used a sample-barcoded 5' primer along with a J-beta primer mix. Unique molecular identifiers of 12 random nucleotides labeled each cDNA. TCRdb reanalysed the 5' RACE reads using MiXCR and keeps one entry per CDR3 protein. This sample carries 1.4 million to 1.5 million distinct CDR3 sequences, around 39% of them seen once, and the ten largest clones take less than 8%. Trimming cost V 0 bases and J 2 bases, with 11 bases left between them. CDR1 and CDR2 from the germline V gene are MGHRA and YSYEKL. This CDR3 has 16 residues. This clonotype was counted only a few times. What it binds is unknown.

The rearrangement uses TRBV4-1 and TRBJ1-5; unclear D gene. The sequenced material came from blood. The clonotype was recovered from a woman aged 18-35 years in good health. CDR3 protein: CASSQDSVIGNQPQHF. In nucleotides, the CDR3 is TGCGCCAGCAGCCAAGACAGCGTTATAGGCAATCAGCCCCAGCATTTT.